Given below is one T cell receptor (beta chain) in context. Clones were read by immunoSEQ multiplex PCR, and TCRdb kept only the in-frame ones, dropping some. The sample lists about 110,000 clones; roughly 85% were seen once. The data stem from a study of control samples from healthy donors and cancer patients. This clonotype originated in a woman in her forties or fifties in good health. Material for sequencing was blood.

Here the CDR3 reads CASSLDFPAGELFF. CDR3 nucleotides: TGTGCCAGCAGCCTGGACTTCCCCGCCGGGGAGCTGTTTTTT. The chain couples TRBV7-3 to TRBJ2-2; a possible D gene is TRBD2 (5 bases). Germline assignment: CDR1 SGHTA and CDR2 FQGTGA. This CDR3 region has 14 residues. V lost 5 bases and J 6 bases, leaving 13 bases between the germline ends. The whole variable domain, remainder taken from reference TRBV7-3 and TRBJ2-2, is GAGVSQTPSNKVTEKGKYVELRCDPISGHTALYWYRQSLGQGPEFLIYFQGTGAADDSGLPNDRFFAVRPEGSVSTLKIQRTERGDSAVYLCASSLDFPAGELFFGEGSRLTVL.